This T cell receptor beta chain was identified in a study of blood T cell repertoires in COVID-19. The V end lost 4 bases, the J end lost 0 bases, and 14 bases lay between the germline ends. Looked up from germline, CDR1 is SGHNT and CDR2 is YYREEE (reference sequence). This CDR3 contains 15 residues. Assay used: immunoSEQ multiplex PCR; TCRdb lists only in-frame clones, some missing. There are about 90,000 clones in the sample; under 90% occur only once, and 3% to 4% lies in the top ten. V usage is TRBV5-4 and J usage is TRBJ2-7, with D possibly matching TRBD1 (5 bases). The sequence came from a woman aged 70 to 79 with acute or convalescent COVID-19. Sequences were obtained from peripheral blood. CDR3 DNA: TGTGCCAGCAGCCAAGGGGTCCCTTTCTCCTACGAGCAGTACTTC. It yields the protein CASSQGVPFSYEQYF. Full variable domain (missing parts from reference TRBV5-4 and TRBJ2-7): ETGVTQSPTHLIKTRGQQVTLRCSSQSGHNTVSWYQQALGQGPQFIFQYYREEENGRGNFPPRFSGLQFPNYSSELNVNALELDDSALYLCASSQGVPFSYEQYFGPGTRLTVT.